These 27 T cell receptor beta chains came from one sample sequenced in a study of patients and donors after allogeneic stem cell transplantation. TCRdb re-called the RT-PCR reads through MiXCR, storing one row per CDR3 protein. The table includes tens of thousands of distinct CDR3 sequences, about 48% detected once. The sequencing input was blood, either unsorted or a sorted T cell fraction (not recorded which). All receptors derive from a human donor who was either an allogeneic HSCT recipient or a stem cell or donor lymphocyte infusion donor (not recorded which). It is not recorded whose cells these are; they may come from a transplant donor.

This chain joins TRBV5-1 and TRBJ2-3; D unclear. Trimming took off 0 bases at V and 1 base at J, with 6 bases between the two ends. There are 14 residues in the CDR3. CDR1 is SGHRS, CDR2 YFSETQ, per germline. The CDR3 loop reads CASSLEAGTDTQYF. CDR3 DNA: TGCGCCAGCAGCTTGGAGGCAGGCACAGATACGCAGTATTTT. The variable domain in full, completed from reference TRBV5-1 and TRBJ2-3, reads KAGVTQTPRYLIKTRGQQVTLSCSPISGHRSVSWYQQTPGQGLQFLFEYFSETQRNKGNFPGRFSGRQFSNSRSEMNVSTLELGDSALYLCASSLEAGTDTQYFGPGTRLTVL.

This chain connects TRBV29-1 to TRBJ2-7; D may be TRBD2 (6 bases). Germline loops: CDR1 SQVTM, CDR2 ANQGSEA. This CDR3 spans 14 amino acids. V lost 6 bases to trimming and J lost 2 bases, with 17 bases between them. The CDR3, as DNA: TGCAGCGTCCTCGGCGGGACTTCAGCCTACGAGCAGTACTTC. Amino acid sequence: CSVLGGTSAYEQYF.

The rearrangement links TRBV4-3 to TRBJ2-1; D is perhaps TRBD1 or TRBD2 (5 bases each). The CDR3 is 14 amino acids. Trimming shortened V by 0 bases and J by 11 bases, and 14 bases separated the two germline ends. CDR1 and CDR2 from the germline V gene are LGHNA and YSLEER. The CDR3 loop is CASSQDGGSDKQFF. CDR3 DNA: TGCGCCAGCAGCCAAGATGGGGGTAGCGATAAGCAGTTCTTC.

The CDR3: CASSLSGSNQPQHF. DNA of the CDR3: TGTGCCAGCAGTTTATCAGGTAGCAATCAGCCCCAGCATTTT. The rearrangement uses TRBV12-3 or TRBV12-4 and TRBJ1-5; D gene unclear. V dropped 2 bases and J dropped 0 bases, with 5 bases sitting between them. The CDR3 is 14 amino acids.

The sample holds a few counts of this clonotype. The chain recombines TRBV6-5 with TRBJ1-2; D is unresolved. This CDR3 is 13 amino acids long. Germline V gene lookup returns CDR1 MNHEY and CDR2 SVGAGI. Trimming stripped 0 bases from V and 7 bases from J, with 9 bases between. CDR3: CASSYSKAPGYTF. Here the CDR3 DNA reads TGTGCCAGCAGTTACTCGAAGGCCCCTGGCTACACCTTC.

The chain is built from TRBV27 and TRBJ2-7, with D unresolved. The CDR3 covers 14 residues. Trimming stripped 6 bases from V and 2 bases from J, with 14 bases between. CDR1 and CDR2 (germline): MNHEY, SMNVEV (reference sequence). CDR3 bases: TGTGCCAGCAGCTCCCGACTGGCTCCCTACGAGCAGTACTTC. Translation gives CASSSRLAPYEQYF.

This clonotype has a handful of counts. The CDR3 reads CASSGERKPQYF. As DNA, the CDR3 is TGTGCCAGCAGCGGAGAGAGAAAGCCCCAGTACTTC. V is TRBV21-1 and J is TRBJ2-5. TRBV21-1 is shown as a pseudogene. The CDR3 length is 12 residues.

CDR3 in DNA: TGTGCCAGCAGCCATGGTGCGGGAGGGGAGAGTTACGGGGAGCTGTTTTTT. It encodes CASSHGAGGESYGELFF. The chain combines TRBV3-1 with TRBJ2-2, with TRBD2 matching over 9 bases. V was clipped by 3 bases and J by 7 bases; unmatched bases: 12. This CDR3 has 17 residues. Germline CDR1 reads LGHDT; CDR2 reads YNNKEL (reference sequence).

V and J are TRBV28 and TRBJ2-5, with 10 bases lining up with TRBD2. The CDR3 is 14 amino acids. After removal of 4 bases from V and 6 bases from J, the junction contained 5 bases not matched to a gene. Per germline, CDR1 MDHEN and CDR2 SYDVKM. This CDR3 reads CASSSASGSQTQYF. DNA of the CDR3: TGTGCCAGCAGTTCAGCTAGCGGGAGCCAGACCCAGTACTTC.

The CDR3 DNA reads TGTGCCAGCAGCTTCGGTGCTAATTCAAATGAAAAACTGTTTTTT. It is translated as CASSFGANSNEKLFF. The chain carries TRBV7-2 and TRBJ1-4; D unclear. Trimming left V 3 bases short and J 5 bases short, with 13 bases between. Per germline, CDR1 SGHTA and CDR2 FQGNSA. The CDR3 totals 15 residues.

The CDR3 is CSARLIAGVFTDTQYF. The DNA for the CDR3 is TGCAGTGCTAGACTCATAGCGGGAGTGTTCACAGATACGCAGTATTTT. V gene TRBV20-1 combines with J gene TRBJ2-3; 9 bases match TRBD2. Germline assignment: CDR1 DFQATT and CDR2 SNEGSKA (reference sequence). The ends lost 2 bases at V and 2 bases at J; junction bases unmatched: 8. The CDR3 length is 16 residues.

CDR3 nucleotides: TGTGCCAGCAGTCCTCCCGGGAGTTTAGCCAAAAACATTCAGTACTTC. Translation gives CASSPPGSLAKNIQYF. The chain links TRBV28 to TRBJ2-4, with D tentatively TRBD2 (6 bases). Germline loops: CDR1 MDHEN, CDR2 SYDVKM. The length of the CDR3 is 16 residues. V dropped 5 bases and J dropped 0 bases, with 14 bases sitting between them. Filled out from reference TRBV28 and TRBJ2-4, the complete variable domain reads DVKVTQSSRYLVKRTGEKVFLECVQDMDHENMFWYRQDPGLGLRLIYFSYDVKMKEKGDIPEGYSVSREKKERFSLILESASTNQTSMYLCASSPPGSLAKNIQYFGAGTRLSVL.

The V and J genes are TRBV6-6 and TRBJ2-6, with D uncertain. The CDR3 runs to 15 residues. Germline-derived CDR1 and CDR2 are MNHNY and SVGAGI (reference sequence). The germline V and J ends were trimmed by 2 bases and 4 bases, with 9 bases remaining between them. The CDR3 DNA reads TGTGCCAGCAGTTACCCGGAAGCGGGGGCCAACGTCCTGACTTTC. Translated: CASSYPEAGANVLTF.

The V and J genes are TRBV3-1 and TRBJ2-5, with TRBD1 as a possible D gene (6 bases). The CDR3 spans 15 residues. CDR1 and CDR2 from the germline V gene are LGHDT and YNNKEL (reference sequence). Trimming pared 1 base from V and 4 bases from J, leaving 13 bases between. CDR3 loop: CASSQVRTALETQYF. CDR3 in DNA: TGTGCCAGCAGCCAAGTACGGACAGCTCTAGAGACCCAGTACTTC.

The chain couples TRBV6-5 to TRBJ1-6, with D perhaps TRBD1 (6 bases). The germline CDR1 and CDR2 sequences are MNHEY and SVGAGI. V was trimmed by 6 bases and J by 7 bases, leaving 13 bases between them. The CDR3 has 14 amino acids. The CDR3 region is CASSPRGVNSPLHF. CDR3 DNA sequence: TGTGCCAGCAGCCCCAGGGGTGTCAATTCACCCCTCCACTTT.

CDR3 in amino acids: CASSQEVAGYSGANVLTF. DNA for the CDR3: TGTGCCAGCAGCCAAGAGGTAGCGGGTTACTCTGGGGCCAACGTCCTGACTTTC. V gene TRBV7-9 combines with J gene TRBJ2-6, with TRBD2 matching 7 bases. The V gene's germline CDR1 is SEHNR and CDR2 FQNEAQ (reference sequence). J lost 0 bases, V lost 5 bases, and 10 bases had no gene match. The CDR3 loop spans 18 amino acids.

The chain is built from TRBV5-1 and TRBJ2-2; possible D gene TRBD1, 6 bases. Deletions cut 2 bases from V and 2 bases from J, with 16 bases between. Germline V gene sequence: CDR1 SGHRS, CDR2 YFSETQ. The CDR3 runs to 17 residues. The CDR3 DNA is TGCGCCAGCAGCTTATCAGGGGTTTTTTTAAACACCGGGGAGCTGTTTTTT. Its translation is CASSLSGVFLNTGELFF.

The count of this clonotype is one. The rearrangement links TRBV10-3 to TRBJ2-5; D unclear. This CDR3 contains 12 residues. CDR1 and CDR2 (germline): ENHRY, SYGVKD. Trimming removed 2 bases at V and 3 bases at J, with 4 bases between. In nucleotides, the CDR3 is TGTGCCATCAGTGAGGGGGAAGAGACCCAGTACTTC. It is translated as CAISEGEETQYF.

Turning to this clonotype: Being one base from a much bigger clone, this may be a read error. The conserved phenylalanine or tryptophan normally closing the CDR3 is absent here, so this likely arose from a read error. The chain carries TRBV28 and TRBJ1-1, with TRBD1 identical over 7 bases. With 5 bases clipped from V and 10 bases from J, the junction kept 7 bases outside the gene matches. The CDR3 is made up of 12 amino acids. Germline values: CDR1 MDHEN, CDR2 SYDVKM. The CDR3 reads CASSTTSGGAFL. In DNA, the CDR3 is TGTGCCAGCAGTACCACCTCAGGGGGAGCTTTCTTG.

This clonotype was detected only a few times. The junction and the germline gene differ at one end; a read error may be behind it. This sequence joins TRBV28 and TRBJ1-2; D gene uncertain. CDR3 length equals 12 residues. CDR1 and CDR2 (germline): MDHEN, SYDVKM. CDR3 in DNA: TGTGCCAGCAGCTTATTTCCTTATGGCTACACCTTC. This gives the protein CASSLFPYGYTF.

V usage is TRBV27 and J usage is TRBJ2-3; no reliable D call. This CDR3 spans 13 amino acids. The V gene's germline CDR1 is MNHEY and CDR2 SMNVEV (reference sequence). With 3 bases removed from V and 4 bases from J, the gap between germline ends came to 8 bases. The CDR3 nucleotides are TGTGCCAGCAGTTTTCTTTCCGCAGATACGCAGTATTTT. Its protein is CASSFLSADTQYF.

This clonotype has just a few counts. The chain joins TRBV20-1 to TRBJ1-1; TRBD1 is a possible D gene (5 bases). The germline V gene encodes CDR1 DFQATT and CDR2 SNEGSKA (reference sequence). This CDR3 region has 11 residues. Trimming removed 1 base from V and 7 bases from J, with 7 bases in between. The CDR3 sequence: CSARGDVEAFF. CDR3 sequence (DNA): TGCAGTGCTAGAGGGGACGTTGAAGCTTTCTTT.

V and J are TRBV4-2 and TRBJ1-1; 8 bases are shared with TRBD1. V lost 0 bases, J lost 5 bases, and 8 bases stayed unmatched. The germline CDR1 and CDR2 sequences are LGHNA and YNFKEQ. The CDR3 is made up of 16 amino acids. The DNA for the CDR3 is TGTGCCAGCAGCCAAGAACAGGGGGTTGGGGGAACTGAAGCTTTCTTT. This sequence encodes CASSQEQGVGGTEAFF.

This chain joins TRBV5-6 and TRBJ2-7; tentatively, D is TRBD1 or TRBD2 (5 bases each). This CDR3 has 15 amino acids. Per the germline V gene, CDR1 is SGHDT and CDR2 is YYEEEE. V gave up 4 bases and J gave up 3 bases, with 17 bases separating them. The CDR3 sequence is CASSPGPIKVYEQYF. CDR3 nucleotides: TGTGCCAGCAGCCCGGGACCAATCAAGGTCTACGAGCAGTACTTC.

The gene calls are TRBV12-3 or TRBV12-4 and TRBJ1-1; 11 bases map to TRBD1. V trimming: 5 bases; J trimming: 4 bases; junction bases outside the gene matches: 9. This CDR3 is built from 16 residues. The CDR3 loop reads CASSPPPGTGGTEAFF. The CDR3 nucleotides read TGTGCCAGCAGTCCGCCCCCCGGGACAGGGGGCACTGAAGCTTTCTTT.

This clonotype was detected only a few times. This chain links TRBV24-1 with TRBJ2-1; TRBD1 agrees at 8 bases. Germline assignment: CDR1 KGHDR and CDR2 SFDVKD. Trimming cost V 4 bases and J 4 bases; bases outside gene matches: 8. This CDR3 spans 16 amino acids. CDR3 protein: CATSDAGTGGYNEQFF. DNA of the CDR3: TGTGCCACCAGTGACGCCGGGACAGGAGGTTACAATGAGCAGTTCTTC.

CDR3 residues: CASSQGGVLAALLNEQFF. In DNA form, the CDR3 reads TGTGCCAGCAGCCAAGGGGGGGTGCTAGCGGCCCTCCTGAATGAGCAGTTCTTC. The V gene is TRBV4-2, the J gene TRBJ2-1, with 7 bases lining up with TRBD2. Germline V gene data show CDR1 as LGHNA and CDR2 as YNFKEQ. The J segment lost 7 bases and the V segment lost 1 base, leaving 16 bases of the junction unmatched. The CDR3 length is 18 residues.